The 31 T cell receptor beta chains given below trace back to one sample, sequenced in a study of blood T cell repertoires in COVID-19. The assay was immunoSEQ multiplex PCR, and TCRdb's table has in-frame clones only and misses some. The repertoire holds around 360,000 clones, with roughly 86% as singletons. Material: PBMCs or T cells enriched from blood (not recorded which). The receptors come from a man aged 40-55 years in a cohort exposed to, infected with or recovered from COVID-19 (not recorded which).

The chain is built from TRBV30 and TRBJ2-7; D is undetermined. Germline CDR1 and CDR2: GTSNPN and SVGIG (reference sequence). Trimming cost V 0 bases and J 2 bases, with 5 bases left between them. The CDR3 loop spans 12 amino acids. The CDR3 DNA follows: TGTGCCTGGAGTGTAAGCACCTACGAGCAGTACTTC. The encoded protein is CAWSVSTYEQYF.

The V call is TRBV14, the J call TRBJ1-1; D is perhaps TRBD1 (5 bases). Trimming left V 3 bases short and J 7 bases short, with 9 bases between. The CDR3 covers 12 residues. CDR1 and CDR2 from the germline V gene are SGHDN and FVKESK. CDR3 DNA: TGTGCCAGCAGCCAGCAGGGCCTTGAAGCTTTCTTT. The encoded protein is CASSQQGLEAFF.

The rearrangement links TRBV15 to TRBJ1-5, with D hard to call. Trimming left V 0 bases short and J 7 bases short, with 10 bases between. The germline V gene encodes CDR1 LNHNV and CDR2 YYDKDF (reference sequence). CDR3 length equals 14 residues. The CDR3 nucleotides are TGTGCCACCAGCAGAGAGGATCGACTCCAGCCCCAGCATTTT. This gives the protein CATSREDRLQPQHF.

V and J are TRBV4-1 and TRBJ2-4; D gene uncertain. This CDR3 is built from 14 residues. Germline CDR1 and CDR2: MGHRA and YSYEKL. Trimming left V 1 base short and J 4 bases short, with 8 bases between. CDR3 loop: CASSQGPSKNIQYF. CDR3 in DNA: TGCGCCAGCAGCCAAGGGCCCTCAAAAAACATTCAGTACTTC.

The rearrangement links TRBV18 to TRBJ1-1; TRBD1 matches 8 bases. Trimming at V came to 6 bases and at J to 3 bases, leaving 6 bases not matched to a gene. The CDR3 extends over 14 amino acids. Germline CDR1 KGHSH, CDR2 LQKENI. CDR3 nucleotides: TGTGCCAGCTCGCCAGGGGGCGGGTACACTGAAGCTTTCTTT. It yields the protein CASSPGGGYTEAFF.

This chain uses TRBV7-9 with TRBJ1-4; TRBD1 matches 7 bases. The CDR3 is 16 residues long. Germline-derived CDR1 and CDR2 are SEHNR and FQNEAQ (reference sequence). V dropped 6 bases and J dropped 2; count of bases not matched to a gene: 9. The DNA for the CDR3 is TGTGCCAGCAGTCACCGAACAGGGGCGACTAATGAAAAACTGTTTTTT. Amino acids: CASSHRTGATNEKLFF.

The chain employs TRBV10-3 and TRBJ1-6, with TRBD1 matching over 12 bases. Trimming cost V 2 bases and J 9 bases; bases outside gene matches: 8. CDR1 and CDR2 (germline): ENHRY, SYGVKD. This CDR3 comprises 17 residues. In DNA form, the CDR3 reads TGTGCCATCAGTGAGGGGTCGGGGACAGGGGGCCTTTCACCCCTCCACTTT. This gives the protein CAISEGSGTGGLSPLHF.

The genes are TRBV4-2 and TRBJ2-7; possible D gene TRBD1, 6 bases. The CDR3 is 14 residues long. Germline V lookup: CDR1 LGHNA, CDR2 YNFKEQ. V was trimmed by 5 bases and J by 0 bases, leaving 11 bases between them. The CDR3 sequence is CASSGTGSSYEQYF. CDR3 bases: TGTGCCAGCAGCGGTACAGGGTCCTCCTACGAGCAGTACTTC.

The CDR3 coding sequence is TGCGCCAGCCGTTATTTAGCGGGAGGGGTCCACGAGCAGTACTTC. Translation gives CASRYLAGGVHEQYF. The rearrangement uses TRBV5-1 and TRBJ2-7; 11 bases agree with TRBD2. Germline-derived CDR1 and CDR2 are SGHRS and YFSETQ. CDR3 length: 15 residues. The V and J ends lost 7 bases and 5 bases, in that order; junction bases with no gene match: 11.

The chain has TRBV28 and TRBJ2-5; 7 bases are a match to TRBD1. The germline V gene encodes CDR1 MDHEN and CDR2 SYDVKM. With 6 bases clipped from V and 2 bases from J, the junction kept 9 bases outside the gene matches. This CDR3 contains 15 residues. The CDR3 is CASSLRQGVQETQYF. CDR3 nucleotides: TGTGCCAGCAGCCTCAGACAGGGCGTACAAGAGACCCAGTACTTC.

CDR3 sequence: CASSLGTGRITKNIQYF. The DNA for the CDR3 is TGTGCCAGCAGCTTGGGGACCGGGAGGATCACCAAAAACATTCAGTACTTC. The chain employs TRBV5-4 and TRBJ2-4; TRBD2 aligns across 7 bases. CDR3 size: 17 residues. CDR1 is SGHNT and CDR2 is YYREEE in the germline V gene (reference sequence). Germline trimming cut 0 bases from V and 2 bases from J; bases unmatched to any gene: 8.

V usage is TRBV10-1 and J usage is TRBJ2-3, with a tentative D call TRBD2 (5 bases). Trimming left V 5 bases short and J 4 bases short, with 16 bases between. Germline V gene lookup returns CDR1 WNHNN and CDR2 SYGVQD (reference sequence). The CDR3 consists of 15 residues. The CDR3 reads CASSKRESGADTQYF. CDR3 in DNA: TGCGCCAGCAGTAAGAGGGAGTCCGGTGCAGATACGCAGTATTTT.

This sequence joins TRBV18 and TRBJ1-3, with a possible D match to TRBD1 (6 bases). The germline V gene encodes CDR1 KGHSH and CDR2 LQKENI. With 3 bases removed from V and 1 base from J, the gap between germline ends came to 16 bases. The CDR3 has 17 residues. CDR3 amino acids: CASSPLQGDRSGNTIYF. The CDR3 nucleotides read TGTGCCAGCTCACCTCTACAGGGAGATCGGTCTGGAAACACCATATATTTT.

J is TRBJ1-1 and V is TRBV27; 11 bases line up with TRBD1. CDR3 length equals 14 residues. V lost 9 bases to trimming and J lost 3 bases; unmatched junction nucleotides: 6. The germline CDR1 and CDR2 sequences are MNHEY and SMNVEV (reference sequence). Here the CDR3 reads CASPPGQGDTEAFF. As DNA, the CDR3 is TGTGCCAGTCCGCCGGGACAGGGGGACACTGAAGCTTTCTTT.

This chain uses TRBV6-1 with TRBJ1-5, with 9 nucleotides matching TRBD1. There are 16 residues in the CDR3. Germline CDR1 is MNHNS and CDR2 is SASEGT. The V segment lost 0 bases and the J segment 9 bases; nucleotides outside the gene matches: 9. The CDR3 nucleotides read TGTGCCAGCAGTGAAGCCGGGACAGGGCTGAAGAGGCCCCAGCATTTT. Translated, it gives CASSEAGTGLKRPQHF.

CDR3 loop: CASSVNYGYTF. CDR3 coding DNA: TGTGCCAGTAGTGTTAATTATGGCTACACCTTC. The rearrangement uses TRBV19 and TRBJ1-2; unclear D gene. The CDR3 loop spans 11 amino acids. The germline gives CDR1 LNHDA, CDR2 SQIVND (reference sequence). V was shortened by 5 bases and J by 5 bases, with 6 bases between the two germline ends.

For the CDR3, the DNA is TGTGCCAGCAGCTACGGACAGGGGGCGCGGGAGCAGTACTTC. Protein product: CASSYGQGAREQYF. V gene TRBV7-2 combines with J gene TRBJ2-7; 11 bases map to TRBD1. With V trimmed by 4 bases and J by 7 bases, 6 bases remained unmatched. Germline assignment: CDR1 SGHTA and CDR2 FQGNSA. This CDR3 has 14 residues.

J is TRBJ2-2 and V is TRBV9; 10 bases are a match to TRBD1. This CDR3 has 16 amino acids. V lost 3 bases to trimming and J lost 6 bases; unmatched junction nucleotides: 8. Germline CDR1 reads SGDLS; CDR2 reads YYNGEE. CDR3 sequence: CASSGTGTGVSGELFF. The CDR3 DNA reads as TGTGCCAGCAGCGGTACCGGGACAGGGGTCTCCGGGGAGCTGTTTTTT.

J is TRBJ2-2 and V is TRBV2, with D perhaps matching TRBD2 (5 bases). Trimming stripped 7 bases from V and 7 bases from J, with 13 bases between. The CDR3 spans 13 residues. Germline-derived CDR1 and CDR2 are SNHLY and FYNNEI. The CDR3 DNA is TGTGCCAGCAATGTCGGGGTAAACGGGGAGCTGTTTTTT. Encoded protein: CASNVGVNGELFF.

V gene TRBV5-8 combines with J gene TRBJ2-3; 7 nucleotides align to TRBD2. Germline CDR1 SGHTS, CDR2 YDEGEE. The V gene end was trimmed by 8 bases and the J gene end by 2 bases; junction bases not matched to a gene: 14. The CDR3 consists of 16 residues. DNA for the CDR3: TGTGCCAGTACGACTGAGCGGGGCGGACTCACAGATACGCAGTATTTT. This gives the protein CASTTERGGLTDTQYF. Looking up the rest from reference TRBV5-8 and TRBJ2-3 gives the full variable domain: EAGVTQSPTHLIKTRGQQATLRCSPISGHTSVYWYQQALGLGLQFLLWYDEGEERNRGNFPPRFSGRQFPNYSSELNVNALELEDSALYLCASTTERGGLTDTQYFGPGTRLTVL.

This clone came up once. The chain is built from TRBV19 and TRBJ2-7; 8 positions match TRBD2. Germline V lookup: CDR1 LNHDA, CDR2 SQIVND (reference sequence). Losses at the gene ends were 3 bases for V and 1 base for J; bases not matched to a gene: 8. CDR3 length equals 16 residues. The DNA of the CDR3 is TGTGCCAGTAGTATGAGCCTAGCGGGTACTTCCTACGAGCAGTACTTC. Protein sequence: CASSMSLAGTSYEQYF.

This chain joins TRBV5-5 and TRBJ1-4; maybe TRBD1 (5 bases). V gave up 0 bases and J gave up 7 bases, with 19 bases separating them. Per the germline V gene, CDR1 is SGHKS and CDR2 is YYEKEE (reference sequence). This CDR3 contains 17 residues. CDR3 loop: CASSLVALQGLGEKLFF. The CDR3 DNA is TGTGCCAGCAGCTTGGTAGCTCTCCAGGGATTAGGTGAAAAACTGTTTTTT.

The chain recombines TRBV4-1 with TRBJ2-1, with 15 bases fitting TRBD2. Trimming cost V 2 bases and J 6 bases; bases outside gene matches: 11. CDR3 length equals 19 residues. The germline CDR1 and CDR2 sequences are MGHRA and YSYEKL. CDR3 sequence: CASSQTGLAGGPSSNEQFF. Here the CDR3 DNA reads TGCGCCAGCAGCCAAACTGGACTAGCGGGAGGGCCAAGTTCCAATGAGCAGTTCTTC.

This chain connects TRBV7-2 to TRBJ1-1; D remains unclear. This CDR3 has 14 residues. Germline V gives CDR1 SGHTA, CDR2 FQGNSA. Trimming took 6 bases from V and 4 from J, leaving 15 bases between them. The CDR3 nucleotides read TGTGCCAGCAGTTTCCGGGGAAGGGTCACTGAAGCTTTCTTT. Amino acids: CASSFRGRVTEAFF.

This clone was seen only a few times. The V and J genes are TRBV30 and TRBJ2-2; 9 bases are a match to TRBD2. J was trimmed by 5 bases and V by 5 bases; bases with no gene match: 6. CDR1 is GTSNPN and CDR2 is SVGIG in the germline V gene (reference sequence). CDR3 length: 14 amino acids. CDR3 sequence (DNA): TGTGCCTGGGCTAGCGGGAAGAAGACCGGGGAGCTGTTTTTT. Translation gives CAWASGKKTGELFF.

This clone was seen a few times. This chain uses TRBV29-1 with TRBJ2-7; D possibly corresponds to TRBD1 (6 bases). V was shortened by 2 bases and J by 3 bases, with 8 bases between the two germline ends. The CDR3 is 12 residues long. CDR1 is SQVTM and CDR2 is ANQGSEA in the germline V gene. This chain's CDR3 is CSVETGHYEQYF. The CDR3 nucleotides are TGCAGCGTTGAAACGGGACACTACGAGCAGTACTTC.

J is TRBJ2-2 and V is TRBV30; D perhaps matches TRBD1 (6 bases). This CDR3 region has 14 residues. The V gene lost 2 bases and the J gene lost 8 bases, with 15 bases spanning the gap. Germline CDR1 and CDR2: GTSNPN and SVGIG (reference sequence). This chain's CDR3 is CAWSPGTRGGELFF. The CDR3 DNA reads as TGTGCCTGGAGTCCCGGGACACGAGGAGGGGAGCTGTTTTTT.

This chain joins TRBV6-1 and TRBJ2-5; D may be TRBD2 (6 bases). The V end was cut by 2 bases, the J end by 3 bases, with 10 bases between. Germline V gene data show CDR1 as MNHNS and CDR2 as SASEGT. The CDR3 extends over 14 amino acids. CDR3 loop: CASSENSGKETQYF. The CDR3 nucleotides read TGTGCCAGCAGTGAAAATAGCGGTAAAGAGACCCAGTACTTC.

As DNA, the CDR3 is TGTGCCAGCAGCTTAGTTCAGGATTATGGAAACACCATATATTTT. The encoded protein is CASSLVQDYGNTIYF. The J gene is TRBJ1-3, the V gene TRBV7-2; D is unresolved. The CDR3 covers 15 residues. Trimming shortened V by 1 base and J by 3 bases, and 10 bases separated the two germline ends. From germline, CDR1 is SGHTA and CDR2 FQGNSA.

On this clone: In this CDR3 the conserved last residue, phenylalanine or tryptophan, is missing, so a read error is likely. Because the CDR3's place on the DNA is in doubt, the DNA is left out and the CDR3 is given as listed by TCRdb. The chain is built from TRBV19 and TRBJ1-1; no DNA check was done on the table's D call, TRBD1. Germline V gene lookup returns CDR1 LNHDA and CDR2 SQIVND (reference sequence). The CDR3 length equals 9 residues, ends included. The CDR3 is CASSNWGPG.

The J gene is TRBJ2-3, the V gene TRBV5-4, with 7 bases aligning to TRBD2. The CDR3 is 15 amino acids. Germline loops: CDR1 SGHNT, CDR2 YYREEE (reference sequence). V lost 4 bases to trimming and J lost 6 bases; unmatched junction nucleotides: 11. This CDR3 is CASSTGLVGWDTQYF. The DNA for the CDR3 is TGTGCCAGCAGCACCGGACTAGTCGGGTGGGATACGCAGTATTTT. The whole variable domain, filled in from reference TRBV5-4 and TRBJ2-3, reads ETGVTQSPTHLIKTRGQQVTLRCSSQSGHNTVSWYQQALGQGPQFIFQYYREEENGRGNFPPRFSGLQFPNYSSELNVNALELDDSALYLCASSTGLVGWDTQYFGPGTRLTVL.